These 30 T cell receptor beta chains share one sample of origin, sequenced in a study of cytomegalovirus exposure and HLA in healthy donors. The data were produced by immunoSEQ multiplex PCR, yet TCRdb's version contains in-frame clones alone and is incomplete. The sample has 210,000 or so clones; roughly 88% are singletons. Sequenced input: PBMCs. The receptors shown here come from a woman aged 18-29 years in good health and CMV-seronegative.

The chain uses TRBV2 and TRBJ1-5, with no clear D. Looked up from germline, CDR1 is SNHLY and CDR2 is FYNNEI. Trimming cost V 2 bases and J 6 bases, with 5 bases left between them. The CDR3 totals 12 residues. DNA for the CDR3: TGTGCCAGCAGTGAATGGAGTCAGCCCCAGCATTTT. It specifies CASSEWSQPQHF.

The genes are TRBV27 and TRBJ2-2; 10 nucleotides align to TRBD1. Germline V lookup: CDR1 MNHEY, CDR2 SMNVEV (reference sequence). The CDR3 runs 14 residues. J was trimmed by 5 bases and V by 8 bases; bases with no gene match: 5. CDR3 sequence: CASAGTGVTGELFF. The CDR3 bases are TGTGCCAGCGCCGGGACAGGGGTTACCGGGGAGCTGTTTTTT.

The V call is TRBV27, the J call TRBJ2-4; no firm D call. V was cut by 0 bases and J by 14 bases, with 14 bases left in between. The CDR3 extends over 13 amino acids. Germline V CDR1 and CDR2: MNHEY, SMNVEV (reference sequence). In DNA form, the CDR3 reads TGTGCCAGCAGTTTATCAGATGGGCATTTAGAGTACTTC. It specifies CASSLSDGHLEYF.

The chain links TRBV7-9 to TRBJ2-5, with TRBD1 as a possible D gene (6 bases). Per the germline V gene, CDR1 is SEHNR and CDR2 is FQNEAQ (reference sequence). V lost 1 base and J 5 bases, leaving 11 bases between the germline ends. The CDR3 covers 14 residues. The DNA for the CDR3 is TGTGCCAGCAGCTTAGTTGACAGGACGGAGACCCAGTACTTC. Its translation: CASSLVDRTETQYF.

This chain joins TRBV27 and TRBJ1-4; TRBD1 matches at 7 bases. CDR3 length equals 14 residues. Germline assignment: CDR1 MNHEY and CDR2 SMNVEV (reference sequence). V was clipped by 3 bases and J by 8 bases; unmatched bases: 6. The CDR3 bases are TGTGCCAGCAGTTTTGGGGACAGTCGAGAAAAACTGTTTTTT. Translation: CASSFGDSREKLFF.

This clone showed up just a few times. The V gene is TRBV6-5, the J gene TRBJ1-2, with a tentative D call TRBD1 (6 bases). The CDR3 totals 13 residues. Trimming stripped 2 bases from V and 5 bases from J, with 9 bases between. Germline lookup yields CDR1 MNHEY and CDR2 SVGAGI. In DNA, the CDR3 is TGTGCCAGCAGTTACGAGCAGGGGTATGGCTACACCTTC. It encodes CASSYEQGYGYTF.

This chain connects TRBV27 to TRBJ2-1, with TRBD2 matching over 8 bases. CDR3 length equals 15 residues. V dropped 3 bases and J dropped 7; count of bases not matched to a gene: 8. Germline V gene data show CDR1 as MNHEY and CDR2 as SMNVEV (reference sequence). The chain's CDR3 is CASSFFREGENEQFF. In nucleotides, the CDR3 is TGTGCCAGCAGTTTCTTCCGGGAGGGAGAGAATGAGCAGTTCTTC.

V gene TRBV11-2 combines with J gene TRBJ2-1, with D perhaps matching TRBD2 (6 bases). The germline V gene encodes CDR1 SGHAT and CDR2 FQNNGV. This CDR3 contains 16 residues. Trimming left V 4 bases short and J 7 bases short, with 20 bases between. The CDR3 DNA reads TGTGCCAGCAGCTCTAACTCGGGGGACCTAGGGAATGAGCAGTTCTTC. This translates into CASSSNSGDLGNEQFF.

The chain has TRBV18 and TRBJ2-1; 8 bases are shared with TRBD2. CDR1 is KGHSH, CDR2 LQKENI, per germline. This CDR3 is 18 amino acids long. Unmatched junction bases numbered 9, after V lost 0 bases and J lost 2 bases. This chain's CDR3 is CASSPPFFTSGPYNEQFF. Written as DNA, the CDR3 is TGTGCCAGCTCACCACCGTTTTTCACTAGCGGACCCTACAATGAGCAGTTCTTC. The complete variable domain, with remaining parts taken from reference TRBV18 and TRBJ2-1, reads NAGVMQNPRHLVRRRGQEARLRCSPMKGHSHVYWYRQLPEEGLKFMVYLQKENIIDESGMPKERFSAEFPKEGPSILRIQQVVRGDSAAYFCASSPPFFTSGPYNEQFFGPGTRLTVL.

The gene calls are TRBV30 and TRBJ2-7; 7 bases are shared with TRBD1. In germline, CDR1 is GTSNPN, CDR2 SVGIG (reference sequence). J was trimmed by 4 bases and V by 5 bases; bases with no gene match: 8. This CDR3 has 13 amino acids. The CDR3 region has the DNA TGTGCCTGGCGGAAGCCAGGGGGATACGAGCAGTACTTC. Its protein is CAWRKPGGYEQYF. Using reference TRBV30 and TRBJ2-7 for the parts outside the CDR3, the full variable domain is SQTIHQWPATLVQPVGSPLSLECTVEGTSNPNLYWYRQAAGRGLQLLFYSVGIGQISSEVPQNLSASRPQDRQFILSSKKLLLSDSGFYLCAWRKPGGYEQYFGPGTRLTVT.

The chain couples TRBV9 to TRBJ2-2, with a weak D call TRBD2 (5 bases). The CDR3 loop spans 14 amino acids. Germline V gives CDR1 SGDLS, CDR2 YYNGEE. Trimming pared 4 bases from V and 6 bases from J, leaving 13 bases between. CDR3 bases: TGTGCCAGCAGCCGGGGAAGAGGCGCCGGGGAGCTGTTTTTT. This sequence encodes CASSRGRGAGELFF.

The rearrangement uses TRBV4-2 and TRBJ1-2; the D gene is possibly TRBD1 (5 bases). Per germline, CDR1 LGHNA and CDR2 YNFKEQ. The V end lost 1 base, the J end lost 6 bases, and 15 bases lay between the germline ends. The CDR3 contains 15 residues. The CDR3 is CASSQVFQGRDGYTF. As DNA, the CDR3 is TGTGCCAGCAGCCAAGTTTTTCAGGGAAGAGATGGCTACACCTTC.

The CDR3 sequence: CASSTRQGQISGANVLTF. Here the CDR3 DNA reads TGTGCCAGCAGCACCCGACAGGGACAGATCTCTGGGGCCAACGTCCTGACTTTC. The gene calls are TRBV5-4 and TRBJ2-6; 7 nucleotides line up with TRBD1. J lost 0 bases, V lost 4 bases, and 10 bases had no gene match. Germline V lookup: CDR1 SGHNT, CDR2 YYREEE (reference sequence). The CDR3 is 18 residues long.

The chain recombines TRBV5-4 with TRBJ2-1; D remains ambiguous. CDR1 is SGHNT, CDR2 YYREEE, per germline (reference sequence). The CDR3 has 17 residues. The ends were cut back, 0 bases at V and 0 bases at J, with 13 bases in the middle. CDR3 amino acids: CASSLDQVSYSYNEQFF. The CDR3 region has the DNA TGTGCCAGCAGCTTGGATCAGGTATCGTACTCCTACAATGAGCAGTTCTTC.

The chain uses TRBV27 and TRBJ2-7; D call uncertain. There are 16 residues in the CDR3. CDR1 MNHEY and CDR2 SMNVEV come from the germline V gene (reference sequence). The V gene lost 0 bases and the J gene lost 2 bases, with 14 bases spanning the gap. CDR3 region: CASSLSGAELAYEQYF. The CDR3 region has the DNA TGTGCCAGCAGTTTATCCGGTGCAGAGCTAGCCTACGAGCAGTACTTC.

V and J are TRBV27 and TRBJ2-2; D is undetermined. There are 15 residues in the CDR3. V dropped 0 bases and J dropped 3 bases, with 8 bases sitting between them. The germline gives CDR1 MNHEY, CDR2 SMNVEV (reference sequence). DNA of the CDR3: TGTGCCAGCAGTTTATCTCCTGGAGACACCGGGGAGCTGTTTTTT. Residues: CASSLSPGDTGELFF.

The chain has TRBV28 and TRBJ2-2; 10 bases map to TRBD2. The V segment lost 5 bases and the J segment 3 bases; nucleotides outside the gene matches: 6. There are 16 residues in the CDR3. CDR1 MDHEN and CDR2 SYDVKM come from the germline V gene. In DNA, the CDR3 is TGTGCCAGCAGTGCTATAGCGGGAGGCCACACCGGGGAGCTGTTTTTT. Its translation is CASSAIAGGHTGELFF. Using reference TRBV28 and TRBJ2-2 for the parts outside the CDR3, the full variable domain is DVKVTQSSRYLVKRTGEKVFLECVQDMDHENMFWYRQDPGLGLRLIYFSYDVKMKEKGDIPEGYSVSREKKERFSLILESASTNQTSMYLCASSAIAGGHTGELFFGEGSRLTVL.

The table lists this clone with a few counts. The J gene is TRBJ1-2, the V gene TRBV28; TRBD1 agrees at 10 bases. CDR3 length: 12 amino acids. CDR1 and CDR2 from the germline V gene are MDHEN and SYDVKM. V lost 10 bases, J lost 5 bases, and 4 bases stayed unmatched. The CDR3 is CAIGQGGYGYTF. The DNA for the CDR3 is TGTGCCATCGGACAGGGGGGATATGGCTACACCTTC.

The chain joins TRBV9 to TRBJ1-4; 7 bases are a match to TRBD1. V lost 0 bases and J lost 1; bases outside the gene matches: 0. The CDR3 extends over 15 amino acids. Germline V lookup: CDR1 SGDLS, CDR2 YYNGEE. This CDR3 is CASSVGDRTNEKLFF. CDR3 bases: TGTGCCAGCAGCGTAGGGGACAGAACTAATGAAAAACTGTTTTTT.

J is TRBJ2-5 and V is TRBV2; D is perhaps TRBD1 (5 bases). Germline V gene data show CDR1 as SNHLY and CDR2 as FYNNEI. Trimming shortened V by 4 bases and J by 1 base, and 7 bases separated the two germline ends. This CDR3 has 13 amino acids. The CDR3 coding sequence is TGTGCCAGCAGTGGACAGTTCCAAGAGACCCAGTACTTC. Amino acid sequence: CASSGQFQETQYF.

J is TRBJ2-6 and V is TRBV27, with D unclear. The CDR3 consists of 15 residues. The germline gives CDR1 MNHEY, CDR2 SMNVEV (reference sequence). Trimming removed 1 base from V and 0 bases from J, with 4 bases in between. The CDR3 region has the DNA TGTGCCAGCAGTTTATTAGACTCTGGGGCCAACGTCCTGACTTTC. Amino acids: CASSLLDSGANVLTF.

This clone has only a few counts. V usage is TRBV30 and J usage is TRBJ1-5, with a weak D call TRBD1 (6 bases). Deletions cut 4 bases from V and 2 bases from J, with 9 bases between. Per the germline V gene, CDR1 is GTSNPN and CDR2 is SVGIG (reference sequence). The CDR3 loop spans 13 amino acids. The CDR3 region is CAWNRQGNQPQHF. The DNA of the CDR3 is TGTGCCTGGAATAGACAGGGCAATCAGCCCCAGCATTTT.

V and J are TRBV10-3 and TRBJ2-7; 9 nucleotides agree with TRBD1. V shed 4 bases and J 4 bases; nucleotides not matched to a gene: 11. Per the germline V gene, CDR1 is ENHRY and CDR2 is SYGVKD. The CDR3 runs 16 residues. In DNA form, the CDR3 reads TGTGCCATCAGTGGGGGGACAGGGACGGAGACGTACGAGCAGTACTTC. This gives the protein CAISGGTGTETYEQYF.

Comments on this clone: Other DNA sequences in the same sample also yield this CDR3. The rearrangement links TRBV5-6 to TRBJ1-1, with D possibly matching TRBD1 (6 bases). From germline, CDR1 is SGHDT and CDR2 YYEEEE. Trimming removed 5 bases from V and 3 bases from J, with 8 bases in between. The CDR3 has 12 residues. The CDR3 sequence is CASSSGDTEAFF. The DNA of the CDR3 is TGTGCCAGCAGTTCAGGGGACACTGAAGCTTTCTTT.

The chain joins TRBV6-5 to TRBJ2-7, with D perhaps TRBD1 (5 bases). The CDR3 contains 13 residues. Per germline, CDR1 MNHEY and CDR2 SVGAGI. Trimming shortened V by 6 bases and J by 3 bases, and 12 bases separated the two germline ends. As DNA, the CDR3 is TGTGCCAGCAGACTACAGGAGAGCTACGAGCAGTACTTC. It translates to CASRLQESYEQYF.

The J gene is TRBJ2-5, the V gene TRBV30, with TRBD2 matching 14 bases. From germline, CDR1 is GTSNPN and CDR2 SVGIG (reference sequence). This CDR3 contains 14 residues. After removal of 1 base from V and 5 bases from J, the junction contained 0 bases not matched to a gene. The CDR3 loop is CAWSGLAGGETQYF. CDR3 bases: TGTGCCTGGAGTGGACTAGCGGGAGGGGAGACCCAGTACTTC. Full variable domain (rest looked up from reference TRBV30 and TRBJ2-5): SQTIHQWPATLVQPVGSPLSLECTVEGTSNPNLYWYRQAAGRGLQLLFYSVGIGQISSEVPQNLSASRPQDRQFILSSKKLLLSDSGFYLCAWSGLAGGETQYFGPGTRLLVL.

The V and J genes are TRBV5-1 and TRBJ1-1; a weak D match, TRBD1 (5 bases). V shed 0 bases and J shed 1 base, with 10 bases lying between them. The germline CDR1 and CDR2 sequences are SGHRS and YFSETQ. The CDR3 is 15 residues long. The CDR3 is CASSLAAGPNTEAFF. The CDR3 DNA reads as TGCGCCAGCAGCTTGGCGGCGGGACCGAACACTGAAGCTTTCTTT.

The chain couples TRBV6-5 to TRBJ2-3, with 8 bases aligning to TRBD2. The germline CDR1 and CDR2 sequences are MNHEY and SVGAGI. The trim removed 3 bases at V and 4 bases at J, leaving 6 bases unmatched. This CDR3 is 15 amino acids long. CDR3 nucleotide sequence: TGTGCCAGCAGTTATTCGGGAGGGCCCCCAGATACGCAGTATTTT. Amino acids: CASSYSGGPPDTQYF.

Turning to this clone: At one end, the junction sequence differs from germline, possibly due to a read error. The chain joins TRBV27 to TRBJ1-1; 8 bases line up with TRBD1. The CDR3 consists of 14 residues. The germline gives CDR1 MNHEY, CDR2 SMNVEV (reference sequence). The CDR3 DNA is TGTGCCAGCAGTCCCATCAGGGGGCGCGGGGGAATCCTCTTT. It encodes CASSPIRGRGGILF.

The CDR3 DNA follows: TGCGCCAGCAGCCCCCTAACTAGCGGGAGGGGATCCTACAATGAGCAGTTCTTC. Residues: CASSPLTSGRGSYNEQFF. This chain connects TRBV5-1 to TRBJ2-1, with 13 bases identical to TRBD2. CDR3 size: 18 residues. Germline V gene sequence: CDR1 SGHRS, CDR2 YFSETQ. The V gene end was trimmed by 4 bases and the J gene end by 1 base; junction bases not matched to a gene: 8. Based on the CDR3 plus reference TRBV5-1 and TRBJ2-1, the full variable domain is KAGVTQTPRYLIKTRGQQVTLSCSPISGHRSVSWYQQTPGQGLQFLFEYFSETQRNKGNFPGRFSGRQFSNSRSEMNVSTLELGDSALYLCASSPLTSGRGSYNEQFFGPGTRLTVL.